Below are 2 T cell receptor beta chains sequenced from a single sample in a study of cytomegalovirus exposure and HLA in healthy donors. This PCR relied on a set of 60 Vbeta primers and 13 Jbeta primers. Sequencing used immunoSEQ multiplex PCR; TCRdb keeps in-frame clones, though not all of them. The sample carries some 200,000 clones, around three quarters recorded once. Sequences were obtained from PBMCs. The receptors were gathered from a boy younger than 18 in good health and CMV-seronegative.

V gene TRBV9 combines with J gene TRBJ1-4, with 8 bases lining up with TRBD1. Germline V gives CDR1 SGDLS, CDR2 YYNGEE. The trim removed 3 bases at V and 4 bases at J, leaving 5 bases unmatched. This CDR3 comprises 15 residues. CDR3 amino acids: CASSASGGVNEKLFF. CDR3 nucleotides: TGTGCCAGCAGCGCCTCAGGGGGCGTTAATGAAAAACTGTTTTTT. Full variable domain (rest looked up from reference TRBV9 and TRBJ1-4): DSGVTQTPKHLITATGQRVTLRCSPRSGDLSVYWYQQSLDQGLQFLIQYYNGEERAKGNILERFSAQQFPDLHSELNLSSLELGDSALYFCASSASGGVNEKLFFGSGTQLSVL.

CDR3 residues: CASSPLSSQETQYF. The CDR3 DNA follows: TGCGCCAGCAGCCCGCTTAGCAGCCAAGAGACCCAGTACTTC. V gene TRBV5-1 combines with J gene TRBJ2-5; no clear D. CDR1 is SGHRS and CDR2 is YFSETQ in the germline V gene. Trimming left V 4 bases short and J 1 base short, with 11 bases between. The CDR3 loop spans 14 amino acids. Full variable domain (missing parts from reference TRBV5-1 and TRBJ2-5): KAGVTQTPRYLIKTRGQQVTLSCSPISGHRSVSWYQQTPGQGLQFLFEYFSETQRNKGNFPGRFSGRQFSNSRSEMNVSTLELGDSALYLCASSPLSSQETQYFGPGTRLLVL.